Each of the 8 T cell receptor beta chains below was sequenced from the same sample in a study of T cells in Graves' hyperthyroidism and ophthalmopathy. Authors of the study amplified TCR beta CDR3 regions from RNA transcripts. First-round RT-PCR targeting the TCR CDR3 was performed with the HTBI primer set. TCRdb itself ran the multiplex PCR reads through MiXCR, one entry per CDR3 protein. The table records 450,000 to 700,000 distinct CDR3 sequences, 40% to 55% of them present only once. Sequenced: peripheral blood or thyroid tissue (not recorded which). Receptors were obtained from an adult woman with Graves' disease, either hyperthyroidism or ophthalmopathy (not recorded which).

The chain carries TRBV5-6 and TRBJ2-2; no reliable D call. CDR1 is SGHDT and CDR2 is YYEEEE in the germline V gene. This CDR3 has 14 residues. V lost 3 bases to trimming and J lost 3 bases, with 9 bases between them. In DNA, the CDR3 is TGTGCCAGCAGCTCGATGGGCTACACCGGGGAGCTGTTTTTT. Its translation is CASSSMGYTGELFF.

This chain links TRBV7-9 with TRBJ1-2; D is possibly TRBD1 (6 bases). V was shortened by 4 bases and J by 5 bases, with 14 bases between the two germline ends. Germline lookup yields CDR1 SEHNR and CDR2 FQNEAQ (reference sequence). The CDR3 totals 14 residues. CDR3 coding DNA: TGTGCCAGCAGCTACCGACAGGTGGAATATGGCTACACCTTC. The encoded protein is CASSYRQVEYGYTF.

This clonotype has a count of ten or more. The chain couples TRBV5-5 to TRBJ2-5; D not certain. The V end lost 0 bases, the J end lost 1 base, and 13 bases lay between the germline ends. CDR1 SGHKS and CDR2 YYEKEE come from the germline V gene (reference sequence). The CDR3 has 16 amino acids. The CDR3 DNA is TGTGCCAGCAGCTTGGGTACCACCATAATCCAAGAGACCCAGTACTTC. Protein: CASSLGTTIIQETQYF.

This clonotype has at least ten counts. This sequence joins TRBV7-2 and TRBJ2-5, with TRBD1 matching 7 bases. V was clipped by 6 bases and J by 1 base; unmatched bases: 8. The V gene's germline CDR1 is SGHTA and CDR2 FQGNSA. The CDR3 runs to 15 residues. The CDR3: CASRRPGTAQETQYF. The CDR3, as DNA: TGTGCCAGCAGACGTCCCGGGACAGCCCAAGAGACCCAGTACTTC. The variable domain in full, with the rest retrieved from reference TRBV7-2 and TRBJ2-5, is GAGVSQSPSNKVTEKGKDVELRCDPISGHTALYWYRQSLGQGLEFLIYFQGNSAPDKSGLPSDRFSAERTGGSVSTLTIQRTQQEDSAVYLCASRRPGTAQETQYFGPGTRLLVL.

In its sample, this clonotype was seen a few times. This rearrangement joins TRBV28 to TRBJ1-2; TRBD1 aligns across 8 bases. J gave up 8 bases and V 3 bases, and 5 bases lay outside the gene matches. The V gene's germline CDR1 is MDHEN and CDR2 SYDVKM. There are 13 residues in the CDR3. The CDR3 sequence: CASSLTGDTGYTF. In nucleotides, the CDR3 is TGTGCCAGCAGTTTGACAGGGGACACAGGCTACACCTTC.

J is TRBJ2-3 and V is TRBV12-3 or TRBV12-4; 10 bases fit TRBD2. There are 16 residues in the CDR3. After removal of 4 bases from V and 1 base from J, the junction contained 5 bases not matched to a gene. The CDR3 reads CASSSVAGGGTDTQYF. DNA of the CDR3: TGTGCCAGCAGTTCAGTAGCGGGAGGCGGCACAGATACGCAGTATTTT.

The V call is TRBV2, the J call TRBJ2-5, with D perhaps matching TRBD1 or TRBD2 (6 bases each). The CDR3 contains 12 residues. V lost 8 bases and J 6 bases, leaving 13 bases between the germline ends. Germline V gene data show CDR1 as SNHLY and CDR2 as FYNNEI. CDR3 protein: CASRRGGQTQYF. The CDR3 DNA sequence: TGTGCCAGCCGCCGAGGGGGGCAGACCCAGTACTTC.

The chain is built from TRBV30 and TRBJ2-6; D tentatively fits TRBD1 or TRBD2 (5 bases each). Trimming left V 2 bases short and J 0 bases short, with 8 bases between. The CDR3 length is 15 residues. Germline CDR1 GTSNPN, CDR2 SVGIG (reference sequence). CDR3 sequence (DNA): TGTGCCTGGAGTACGGGGCTCTCTGGGGCCAACGTCCTGACTTTC. The encoded protein is CAWSTGLSGANVLTF.